The rows below give T cell receptor beta chains drawn from one sample of a study of blood T cell repertoires in COVID-19. Assay: immunoSEQ multiplex PCR; the TCRdb copy retains only in-frame clones and omits some. The table has tens of thousands of clones, 90% seen once. Material: peripheral blood. Source of these receptors: a human donor in a cohort sampled during active COVID-19. Both conserved end residues are part of each CDR3. D genes are given only for firm matches.

v_call: TRBV18; j_call: TRBJ2-7; d_call: TRBD1; cdr3_aa: CASSPRQGPYEQYF
v_call: TRBV29-1; j_call: TRBJ1-1; d_call: NA; cdr3_aa: CSVVQGLSEAFF
v_call: TRBV7-8; j_call: TRBJ2-1; d_call: NA; cdr3_aa: CASSLQDFQPYNEQFF
v_call: TRBV6-1; j_call: TRBJ2-3; d_call: TRBD1; cdr3_aa: CASSEAKGQGTDTQYF
v_call: TRBV7-3; j_call: TRBJ2-3; d_call: NA; cdr3_aa: CASSFETSPSTDTQYF
v_call: TRBV4-1; j_call: TRBJ2-1; d_call: NA; cdr3_aa: CASSQEGGSNEQFF
v_call: TRBV5-4; j_call: TRBJ1-2; d_call: NA; cdr3_aa: CASSSGGTEYGYTF
v_call: TRBV19; j_call: TRBJ1-5; d_call: TRBD1; cdr3_aa: CASTPQGDQPQHF
v_call: TRBV30; j_call: TRBJ1-1; d_call: NA; cdr3_aa: CASTGYSTEAFF
v_call: TRBV27; j_call: TRBJ2-1; d_call: TRBD2; cdr3_aa: CASQRGSYNEQFF
v_call: TRBV10-3; j_call: TRBJ2-1; d_call: TRBD2; cdr3_aa: CAIGGTSGHRSYNEQFF
v_call: TRBV27; j_call: TRBJ2-3; d_call: NA; cdr3_aa: CASRLARTQYF
v_call: TRBV19; j_call: TRBJ2-1; d_call: TRBD1; cdr3_aa: CASSDLRGQGAPYNEQFF
v_call: TRBV4-1; j_call: TRBJ2-1; d_call: TRBD1; cdr3_aa: CASSQRGQGFSYNEQFF
v_call: TRBV6-6; j_call: TRBJ1-5; d_call: TRBD1; cdr3_aa: CASRPTGGKVQPQHF
v_call: TRBV24-1; j_call: TRBJ1-5; d_call: TRBD1; cdr3_aa: CATSDRGLGDQPQHF
v_call: TRBV19; j_call: TRBJ1-5; d_call: NA; cdr3_aa: CASHRDFYSNQPQHF
v_call: TRBV25-1; j_call: TRBJ2-3; d_call: TRBD1; cdr3_aa: CASSQDREPATDTQYF
v_call: TRBV18; j_call: TRBJ1-1; d_call: TRBD1; cdr3_aa: CASSANEQGSEAFF
v_call: TRBV13; j_call: TRBJ2-1; d_call: TRBD1; cdr3_aa: CASSLQGQLYNEQFF
v_call: TRBV30; j_call: TRBJ1-4; d_call: NA; cdr3_aa: CAWSQGLQDYATNEKLFF
v_call: TRBV6-5; j_call: TRBJ2-1; d_call: NA; cdr3_aa: CASPRRGNEQFF
v_call: TRBV7-9; j_call: TRBJ1-6; d_call: NA; cdr3_aa: CASSFDSPNNSPLHF
v_call: TRBV11-2; j_call: TRBJ2-1; d_call: NA; cdr3_aa: CASSRGGSSYNEQFF
v_call: TRBV7-3; j_call: TRBJ2-5; d_call: TRBD1; cdr3_aa: CASSSGTGGPAETQYF
v_call: TRBV28; j_call: TRBJ2-7; d_call: NA; cdr3_aa: CASSSPGEVYEQYF
v_call: TRBV7-9; j_call: TRBJ2-1; d_call: TRBD1; cdr3_aa: CASSTTGGIFDEQFF
v_call: TRBV30; j_call: TRBJ1-6; d_call: NA; cdr3_aa: CAWSRQAESPLHF
v_call: TRBV27; j_call: TRBJ1-1; d_call: TRBD1; cdr3_aa: CASSFDQTGWNTEAFF
v_call: TRBV14; j_call: TRBJ2-2; d_call: TRBD2; cdr3_aa: CASSQDPLAGGVGELFF
v_call: TRBV5-1; j_call: TRBJ2-7; d_call: NA; cdr3_aa: CASSSEGGLGHEQYF
v_call: TRBV28; j_call: TRBJ1-5; d_call: TRBD1; cdr3_aa: CASILNDRVYQPQHF
v_call: TRBV10-2; j_call: TRBJ2-2; d_call: TRBD2; cdr3_aa: CASRVAGGSGELFF
v_call: TRBV4-3; j_call: TRBJ1-2; d_call: NA; cdr3_aa: CASSQDGQAGYTF
v_call: TRBV3-1/TRBV3-2; j_call: TRBJ2-5; d_call: NA; cdr3_aa: CASSQDPSRAQYF
v_call: TRBV27; j_call: TRBJ1-6; d_call: NA; cdr3_aa: CATAFSSYNSPLHF
v_call: TRBV30; j_call: TRBJ1-2; d_call: NA; cdr3_aa: CAWSVNRRDGYTF
v_call: TRBV7-2; j_call: TRBJ1-5; d_call: TRBD1; cdr3_aa: CASSQRAGGQPQHF
v_call: TRBV30; j_call: TRBJ2-7; d_call: TRBD1; cdr3_aa: CARDRGREQYF